This entry features one TCR beta chain sequence. Its cognate antigen is unknown. The data originate from a study of vaccination effects on CD4 cells after COVID-19. Whole-study results and caveats: Pronounced clonal contraction occurred in clones induced by infection and by vaccine late after vaccination.

TCRdb's table, derived via immunoSEQ multiplex PCR, lists solely in-frame clones and lacks some. The sample consists of roughly 70,000 clones, roughly two thirds of them appearing once. V trimming: 1 base; J trimming: 2 bases; junction bases outside the gene matches: 12. Germline V CDR1 and CDR2: KGHSH, LQKENI. This CDR3 comprises 18 residues. Antigen-specific CD4+ T cell clonotypes were called by their expansion after viral peptide-pool culture in ViraFEST. Culture proceeded for nine to ten days, and CD4+ T cells were then isolated. By PCR, the person was confirmed to have had SARS-CoV-2 infection between March and December 2020.

This sample comprised CD4+ T cells from PBMCs cultured with HIV peptides, obtained before COVID-19 vaccination. Specified subset: HIV-1 Nef peptide pool negative control/reference culture. This sequence joins TRBV18 and TRBJ2-3; the match to TRBD1 covers 7 bases. The TCR originated in a human donor who had a prior SARS-CoV-2 infection. The CDR3 is CASSPRGTAGTFTDTQYF. The CDR3 coding sequence is TGTGCCAGCTCACCACGGGGGACAGCTGGAACCTTCACAGATACGCAGTATTTT.